Shown below are 10 T cell receptor beta chains from a single sample sequenced in a study of metastatic and nonmetastatic thyroid tumors. Using MiXCR, TCRdb re-called clones from the PCR reads. The top ten clones hold less than 20% of a sample with several thousand clones, approximately 22% of them seen once. None of the patients had undergone any treatment ahead of thyroid surgery. The sample was adjacent normal tissue. These TCRs come from a female donor with papillary thyroid cancer or a benign thyroid nodule (not recorded which). Some clones in this sample may be carry-over from other donors' samples.

The chain carries TRBV7-6 and TRBJ1-1; D gene unclear. The ends were cut back, 5 bases at V and 1 base at J, with 11 bases in the middle. The CDR3 runs to 14 residues. Germline-derived CDR1 and CDR2 are SGHVS and FNYEAQ. In DNA, the CDR3 is TGTGCCAGCAGCCAAGAAACGGGGAACACTGAAGCTTTCTTT. This codes for CASSQETGNTEAFF. Filled out from reference TRBV7-6 and TRBJ1-1, the complete variable domain reads GAGVSQSPRYKVTKRGQDVALRCDPISGHVSLYWYRQALGQGPEFLTYFNYEAQQDKSGLPNDRFSAERPEGSISTLTIQRTEQRDSAMYRCASSQETGNTEAFFGQGTRLTVV.

There are many counts of this clone. The rearrangement joins TRBV20-1 to TRBJ1-5; D perhaps matches TRBD1 (5 bases). There are 12 residues in the CDR3. V lost 1 base and J lost 7, with 8 bases in between. CDR1 and CDR2 from the germline V gene are DFQATT and SNEGSKA (reference sequence). The CDR3 reads CSARVGDQPQHF. CDR3 bases: TGCAGTGCTAGAGTCGGGGACCAGCCCCAGCATTTT.

This clone occurred many times. The rearrangement links TRBV15 to TRBJ2-7; D remains unclear. Germline CDR1 is LNHNV and CDR2 is YYDKDF (reference sequence). The V gene lost 9 bases and the J gene lost 9 bases, with 21 bases spanning the gap. The CDR3 runs 13 residues. CDR3 bases: TGTGCCACATCGGGTCCCCTTGTTTCTTGGCAGTACTTC. It is translated as CATSGPLVSWQYF.

With regard to this clone: An end of the junction does not agree with germline; a read error may underlie this. In DNA form, the CDR3 reads TGTGCCAGCAGCTCAGAAGACAGTACCTATGGCTACACATTC. Translation: CASSSEDSTYGYTF. The rearrangement joins TRBV6-1 to TRBJ1-2; maybe TRBD1 (5 bases). Germline CDR1 MNHNS, CDR2 SASEGT. The CDR3 runs 14 residues.

This clone is medium-sized (0.01 to 0.1%) within its sample. The chain joins TRBV6-2 or TRBV6-3 to TRBJ2-1; no reliable D call. V was clipped by 2 bases and J by 6 bases, with 5 bases between them. This CDR3 has 12 residues. Per the germline V gene, CDR1 is MNHEY and CDR2 is SVGEGT. CDR3 coding DNA: TGTGCCAGCAGTTACGTGCTCAATGAGCAGTTCTTC. This encodes CASSYVLNEQFF.

This clone showed up many times. This chain uses TRBV4-1 with TRBJ1-1; D not resolved. The germline gives CDR1 MGHRA, CDR2 YSYEKL. The CDR3 runs 14 residues. Between the trimmed V and J ends, which lost 5 bases and 2 bases, there was a span of 12 bases. The CDR3: CASSFPVENTEAFF. CDR3 nucleotide sequence: TGCGCCAGCAGCTTCCCGGTAGAAAACACTGAAGCTTTCTTT.

This clone qualifies as medium-sized. The rearrangement uses TRBV27 and TRBJ2-7; no clear D gene. In germline, CDR1 is MNHEY, CDR2 SMNVEV (reference sequence). Deletions cut 4 bases from V and 7 bases from J, with 17 bases between. This CDR3 has 14 amino acids. The CDR3 DNA sequence: TGTGCCAGCAGTTCCACTTCTAGGGTGAGGGAGCAGTACTTC. It specifies CASSSTSRVREQYF.

The chain links TRBV20-1 to TRBJ2-7; D gene uncertain. The length of the CDR3 is 14 residues. The V end was cut by 0 bases, the J end by 1 base, with 10 bases between. Germline CDR1 and CDR2: DFQATT and SNEGSKA (reference sequence). The CDR3 DNA sequence: TGCAGTGCTAGAGATCTTGTAAGGTCCTACGAGCAGTACTTC. It yields the protein CSARDLVRSYEQYF.

In its sample, this clone is medium-sized. The gene calls are TRBV15 and TRBJ1-6; D is unresolved. Germline V gene data show CDR1 as LNHNV and CDR2 as YYDKDF (reference sequence). Trimming removed 3 bases at V and 10 bases at J, with 16 bases between. The CDR3 loop spans 15 amino acids. CDR3 nucleotide sequence: TGTGCCACCAGCAGGCTTCAACGTGGGGAATCACCCCTCCACTTT. Protein: CATSRLQRGESPLHF. The entire variable domain, with the rest obtained from reference TRBV15 and TRBJ1-6, is as follows: DAMVIQNPRYQVTQFGKPVTLSCSQTLNHNVMYWYQQKSSQAPKLLFHYYDKDFNNEADTPDNFQSRRPNTSFCFLDIRSPGLGDTAMYLCATSRLQRGESPLHFGNGTRLTVT.

This chain uses TRBV7-9 with TRBJ1-1; 7 bases line up with TRBD1. J lost 11 bases, V lost 1 base, and 10 bases had no gene match. The CDR3 consists of 14 residues. Germline V gives CDR1 SEHNR, CDR2 FQNEAQ (reference sequence). The DNA of the CDR3 is TGTGCCAGCAGCTTAGAGGGGGCCGGGGGAAAGGCTTTCTTT. It encodes CASSLEGAGGKAFF. Based on the CDR3 plus reference TRBV7-9 and TRBJ1-1, the full variable domain is DTGVSQNPRHKITKRGQNVTFRCDPISEHNRLYWYRQTLGQGPEFLTYFQNEAQLEKSRLLSDRFSAERPKGSFSTLEIQRTEQGDSAMYLCASSLEGAGGKAFFGQGTRLTVV.